This T cell receptor (beta chain) is drawn from a study of vaccination and CD4 T cells after COVID-19. The study sequenced cultured CD4+ T cell DNA using the Oncomine TCR Beta short-read assay. TCRdb called the PCR reads again in MiXCR, with one record for every CDR3 protein. This sample has some 11,000 distinct CDR3 sequences; more than 30% occur once, and the top ten carry about 13%. Trimming left V 0 bases short and J 7 bases short, with 15 bases between. Germline V CDR1 and CDR2: SGHTA, FQGNSA. The CDR3 is made up of 15 amino acids. Study outcomes and limitations: The appearance of a median approximately 84% of reactive clones in convalescent patients occurred only post-vaccination. Convalescent patients' clones that were vaccine-specific were spike mono-reactive in 304 of 307 cases.

Treatment meaning: roughly 10-day PBMC culture with coronavirus spike peptide pools or control peptides (ViraFEST assay). This clonotype was found a few times. What it binds is unknown. V usage is TRBV7-2 and J usage is TRBJ1-2, with a weak D call TRBD1 (5 bases). The sample was CD4+ T cells from blood, cultured in vitro, taken after SARS-CoV-2 vaccination. The sequence was obtained from a human donor who had recovered from COVID-19. The CDR3 DNA is TGTGCCAGCAGCTTAGCCCCTGGGCAGGGTAGTGGCTACACCTTC. Its protein product is CASSLAPGQGSGYTF.